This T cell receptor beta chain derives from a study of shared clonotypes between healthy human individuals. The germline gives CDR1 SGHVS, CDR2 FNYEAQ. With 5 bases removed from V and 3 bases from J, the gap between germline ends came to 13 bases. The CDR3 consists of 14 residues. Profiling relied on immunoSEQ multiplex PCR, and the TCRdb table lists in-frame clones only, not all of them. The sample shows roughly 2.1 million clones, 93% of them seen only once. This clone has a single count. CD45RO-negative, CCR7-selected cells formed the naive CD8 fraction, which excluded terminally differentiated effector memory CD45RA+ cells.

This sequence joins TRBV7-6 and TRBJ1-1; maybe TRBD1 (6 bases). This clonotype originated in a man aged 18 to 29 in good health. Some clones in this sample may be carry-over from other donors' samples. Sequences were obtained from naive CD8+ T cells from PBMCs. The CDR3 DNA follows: TGTGCCAGCAGCCTCCAGGGACAAGACACTGAAGCTTTCTTT. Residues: CASSLQGQDTEAFF.